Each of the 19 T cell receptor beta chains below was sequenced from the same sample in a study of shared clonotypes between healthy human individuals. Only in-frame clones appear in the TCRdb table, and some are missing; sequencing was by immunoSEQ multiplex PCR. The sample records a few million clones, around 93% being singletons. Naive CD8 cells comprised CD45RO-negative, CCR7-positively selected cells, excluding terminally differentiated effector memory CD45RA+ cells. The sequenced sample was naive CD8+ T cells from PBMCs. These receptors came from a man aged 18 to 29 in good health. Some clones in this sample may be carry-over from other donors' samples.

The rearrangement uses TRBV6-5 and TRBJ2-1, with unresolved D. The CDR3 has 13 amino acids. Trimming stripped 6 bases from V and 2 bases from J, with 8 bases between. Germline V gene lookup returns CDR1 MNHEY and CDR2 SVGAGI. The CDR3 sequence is CASRAGTYNEQFF. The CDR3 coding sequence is TGTGCCAGCAGGGCAGGTACCTACAATGAGCAGTTCTTC.

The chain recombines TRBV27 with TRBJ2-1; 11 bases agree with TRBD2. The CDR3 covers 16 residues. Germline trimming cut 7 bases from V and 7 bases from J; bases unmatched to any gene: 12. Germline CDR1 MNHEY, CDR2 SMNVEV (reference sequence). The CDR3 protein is CASTLFSGRDRNEQFF. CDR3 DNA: TGTGCCAGCACCCTCTTTAGCGGGAGGGACAGAAATGAGCAGTTCTTC.

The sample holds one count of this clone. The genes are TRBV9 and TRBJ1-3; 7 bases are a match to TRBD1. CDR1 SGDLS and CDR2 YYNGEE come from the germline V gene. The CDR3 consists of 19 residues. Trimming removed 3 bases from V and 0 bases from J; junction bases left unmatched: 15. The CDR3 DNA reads TGTGCCAGCAGCGCTCAAAGGACAGGTTACATACACTCTGGAAACACCATATATTTT. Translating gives CASSAQRTGYIHSGNTIYF.

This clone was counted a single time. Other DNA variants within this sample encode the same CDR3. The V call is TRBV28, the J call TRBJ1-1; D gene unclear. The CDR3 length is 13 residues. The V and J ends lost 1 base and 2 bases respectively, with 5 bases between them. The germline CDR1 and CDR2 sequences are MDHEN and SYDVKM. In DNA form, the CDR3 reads TGTGCCAGCAGTTTATTCTCCAACACTGAAGCTTTCTTT. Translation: CASSLFSNTEAFF.

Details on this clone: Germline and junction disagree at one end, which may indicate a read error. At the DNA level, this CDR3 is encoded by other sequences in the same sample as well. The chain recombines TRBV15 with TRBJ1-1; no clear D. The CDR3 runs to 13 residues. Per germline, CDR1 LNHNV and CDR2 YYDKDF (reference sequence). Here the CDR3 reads CATSRDGDTEAFF. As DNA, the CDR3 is TGTGCCACCAGTAGAGACGGTGACACTGAAGCTTTCTTT.

For the CDR3, the DNA is TGTGCCAGCAGCTCTGGGGGCTCCTACGAGCAGTACTTC. Its protein is CASSSGGSYEQYF. V is TRBV7-6 and J is TRBJ2-7; D is perhaps TRBD1 or TRBD2 (5 bases each). Per germline, CDR1 SGHVS and CDR2 FNYEAQ. CDR3 length: 13 amino acids. V lost 4 bases and J lost 0, with 7 bases in between.

CDR3 nucleotides: TGCAGCGTCTCACTCGTTAACCAAGAGACCCAGTACTTC. This sequence encodes CSVSLVNQETQYF. The J gene is TRBJ2-5, the V gene TRBV29-1; D call uncertain. With 6 bases removed from V and 0 bases from J, the gap between germline ends came to 11 bases. The CDR3 loop spans 13 amino acids. Germline CDR1 is SQVTM and CDR2 is ANQGSEA.

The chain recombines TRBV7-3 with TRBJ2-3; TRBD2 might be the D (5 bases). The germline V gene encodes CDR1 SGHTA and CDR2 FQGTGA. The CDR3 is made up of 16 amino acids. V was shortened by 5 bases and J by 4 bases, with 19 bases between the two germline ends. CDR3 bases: TGTGCCAGCAGCCCAACGGGGAGCCGAGGCGCAGATACGCAGTATTTT. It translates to CASSPTGSRGADTQYF.

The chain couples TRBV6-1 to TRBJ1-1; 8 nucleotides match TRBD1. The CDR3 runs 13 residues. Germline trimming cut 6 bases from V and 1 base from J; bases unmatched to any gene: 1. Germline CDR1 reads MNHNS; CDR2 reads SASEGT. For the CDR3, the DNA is TGTGCCAGCAGAGGGACAGGGAACACTGAAGCTTTCTTT. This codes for CASRGTGNTEAFF.

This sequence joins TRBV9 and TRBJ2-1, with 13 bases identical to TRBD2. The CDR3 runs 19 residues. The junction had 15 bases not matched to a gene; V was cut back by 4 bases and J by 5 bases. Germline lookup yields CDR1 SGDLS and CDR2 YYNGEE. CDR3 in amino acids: CASSPIWGVLAGGDNEQFF. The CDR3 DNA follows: TGTGCCAGCAGCCCGATCTGGGGGGTACTAGCGGGAGGGGACAATGAGCAGTTCTTC.

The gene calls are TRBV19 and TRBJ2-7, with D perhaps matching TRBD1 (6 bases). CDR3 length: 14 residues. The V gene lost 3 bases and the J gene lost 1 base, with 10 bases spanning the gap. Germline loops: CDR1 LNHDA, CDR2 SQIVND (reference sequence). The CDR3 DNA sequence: TGTGCCAGTAGTATCTCGACAGGTTCCTACGAGCAGTACTTC. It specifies CASSISTGSYEQYF. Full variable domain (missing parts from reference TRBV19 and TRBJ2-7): DGGITQSPKYLFRKEGQNVTLSCEQNLNHDAMYWYRQDPGQGLRLIYYSQIVNDFQKGDIAEGYSVSREKKESFPLTVTSAQKNPTAFYLCASSISTGSYEQYFGPGTRLTVT.

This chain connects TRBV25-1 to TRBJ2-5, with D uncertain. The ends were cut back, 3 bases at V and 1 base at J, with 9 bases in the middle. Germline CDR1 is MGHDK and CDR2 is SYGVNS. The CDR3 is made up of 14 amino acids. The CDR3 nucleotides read TGTGCCAGCAGTGATCTGGGGTTCCAAGAGACCCAGTACTTC. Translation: CASSDLGFQETQYF.

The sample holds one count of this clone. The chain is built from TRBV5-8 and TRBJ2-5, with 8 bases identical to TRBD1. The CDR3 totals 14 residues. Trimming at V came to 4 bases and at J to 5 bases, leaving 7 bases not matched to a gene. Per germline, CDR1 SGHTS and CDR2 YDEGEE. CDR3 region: CASSTYRGRETQYF. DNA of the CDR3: TGTGCCAGCAGCACCTACAGGGGGAGGGAGACCCAGTACTTC.

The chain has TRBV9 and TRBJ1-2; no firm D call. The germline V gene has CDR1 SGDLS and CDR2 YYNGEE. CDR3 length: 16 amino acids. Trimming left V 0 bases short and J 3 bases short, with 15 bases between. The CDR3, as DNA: TGTGCCAGCAGCGTAGCTCAATTAAACGGTCACTATGGCTACACCTTC. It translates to CASSVAQLNGHYGYTF.

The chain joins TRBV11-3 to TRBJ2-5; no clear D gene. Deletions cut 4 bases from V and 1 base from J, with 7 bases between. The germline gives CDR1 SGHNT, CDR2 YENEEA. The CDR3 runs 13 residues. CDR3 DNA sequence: TGTGCCAGCAGCTCGCGACTCCAAGAGACCCAGTACTTC. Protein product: CASSSRLQETQYF.

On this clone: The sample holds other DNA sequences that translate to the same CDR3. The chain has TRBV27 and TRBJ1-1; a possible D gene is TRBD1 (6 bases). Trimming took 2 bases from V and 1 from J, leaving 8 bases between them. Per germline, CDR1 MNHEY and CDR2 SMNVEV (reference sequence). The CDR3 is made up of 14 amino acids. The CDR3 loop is CASSLRTANTEAFF. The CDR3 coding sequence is TGTGCCAGCAGTTTACGGACAGCGAACACTGAAGCTTTCTTT.

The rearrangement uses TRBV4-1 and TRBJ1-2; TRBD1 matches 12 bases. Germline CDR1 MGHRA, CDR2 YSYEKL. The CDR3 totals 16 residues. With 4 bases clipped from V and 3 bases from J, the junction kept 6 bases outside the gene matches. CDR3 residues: CASSLSGTGGYYGYTF. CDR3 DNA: TGCGCCAGCAGCCTATCCGGGACAGGGGGCTACTATGGCTACACCTTC.

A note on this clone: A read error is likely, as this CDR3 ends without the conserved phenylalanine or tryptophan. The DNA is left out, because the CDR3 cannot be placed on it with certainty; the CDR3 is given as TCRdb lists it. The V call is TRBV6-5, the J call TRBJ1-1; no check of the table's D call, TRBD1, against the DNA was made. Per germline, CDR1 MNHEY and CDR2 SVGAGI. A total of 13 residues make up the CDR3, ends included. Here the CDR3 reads CASSYSEEQGRVL.

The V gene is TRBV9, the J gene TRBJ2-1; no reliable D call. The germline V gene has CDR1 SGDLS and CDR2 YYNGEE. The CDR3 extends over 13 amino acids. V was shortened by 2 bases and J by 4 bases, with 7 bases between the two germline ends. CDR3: CASSVFPYNEQFF. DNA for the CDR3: TGTGCCAGCAGCGTGTTCCCGTACAATGAGCAGTTCTTC.